Presented here are 27 T cell receptor beta chains from one specimen sequenced in a study of T cells in tumors after PD-1 blockade. Assay used: immunoSEQ multiplex PCR; TCRdb lists only in-frame clones, some missing. The sample contains about 59,000 clones, around four fifths of which appear only once. Here the sequenced sample was PBMCs, taken before anti-PD-1 treatment. These receptors all stem from a human donor with basal cell carcinoma.

This clone is medium-sized. V and J are TRBV6-1 and TRBJ1-1; tentative D call: TRBD1 (5 bases). Trimming left V 4 bases short and J 1 base short, with 16 bases between. Germline loops: CDR1 MNHNS, CDR2 SASEGT. The length of the CDR3 is 16 residues. This chain's CDR3 is CASSGAGGTANTEAFF. CDR3 nucleotides: TGTGCCAGCAGTGGAGCCGGAGGGACGGCGAACACTGAAGCTTTCTTT.

The CDR3 is CASSPDRGTSYEQYF. In DNA form, the CDR3 reads TGTGCCAGCTCACCAGACAGGGGAACCTCCTACGAGCAGTACTTC. The rearrangement joins TRBV18 to TRBJ2-7; 8 nucleotides align to TRBD1. This CDR3 is 15 amino acids long. Germline V lookup: CDR1 KGHSH, CDR2 LQKENI. V was pared by 2 bases and J by 0 bases, with 3 bases of the junction left unmatched.

The gene calls are TRBV30 and TRBJ2-7; D is perhaps TRBD1 or TRBD2 (5 bases each). V was cut by 2 bases and J by 5 bases, with 37 bases left in between. Germline V gene sequence: CDR1 GTSNPN, CDR2 SVGIG (reference sequence). This CDR3 has 21 amino acids. The CDR3 DNA follows: TGTGCCTGGAGTATCACCCTCCGGGGCCAGGTCCAAATTGGCTCCCTTAACGAGCAGTACTTC. Residues: CAWSITLRGQVQIGSLNEQYF.

The chain employs TRBV10-3 and TRBJ1-1; D not certain. Germline V gene lookup returns CDR1 ENHRY and CDR2 SYGVKD. V lost 0 bases to trimming and J lost 1 base, with 3 bases between them. The CDR3 has 13 amino acids. The CDR3 protein is CAISESGNTEAFF. DNA of the CDR3: TGTGCCATCAGTGAGTCGGGGAACACTGAAGCTTTCTTT.

The chain uses TRBV9 and TRBJ2-2; D is undetermined. V lost 3 bases, J lost 3 bases, and 12 bases lay in between. Per the germline V gene, CDR1 is SGDLS and CDR2 is YYNGEE. The CDR3 length is 15 residues. CDR3 nucleotides: TGTGCCAGCAGCGCCGGGTGGGTAGACACCGGGGAGCTGTTTTTT. Translating gives CASSAGWVDTGELFF.

The CDR3 here is CSVEDRRTEAFF. The CDR3 DNA reads TGCAGCGTTGAAGATCGGAGGACTGAAGCTTTCTTT. The rearrangement joins TRBV29-1 to TRBJ1-1; D gene uncertain. Per germline, CDR1 SQVTM and CDR2 ANQGSEA. V was cut by 0 bases and J by 5 bases, with 7 bases left in between. The CDR3 consists of 12 residues.

V is TRBV7-8 and J is TRBJ1-2; tentative D call: TRBD1 (5 bases). This CDR3 comprises 13 residues. V was shortened by 2 bases and J by 6 bases, with 10 bases between the two germline ends. Germline loops: CDR1 SGHVS, CDR2 FQNEAQ. CDR3 in DNA: TGTGCCAGCAGCTTACGGCCGGGGGATGGCTACACCTTC. Amino acids: CASSLRPGDGYTF. The full variable domain, with the rest looked up from reference TRBV7-8 and TRBJ1-2, is GAGVSQSPRYKVAKRGQDVALRCDPISGHVSLFWYQQALGQGPEFLTYFQNEAQLDKSGLPSDRFFAERPEGSVSTLKIQRTQQEDSAVYLCASSLRPGDGYTFGSGTRLTVV.

Ten or more counts support this clone. The chain couples TRBV27 to TRBJ2-1; a weak D match, TRBD2 (5 bases). Germline-derived CDR1 and CDR2 are MNHEY and SMNVEV (reference sequence). CDR3 length: 15 amino acids. Deletions cut 2 bases from V and 2 bases from J, with 10 bases between. The CDR3 DNA reads TGTGCCAGCAGTTTAGTCAGAGGGCCCTACAATGAGCAGTTCTTC. This encodes CASSLVRGPYNEQFF.

The chain has TRBV9 and TRBJ2-1; 8 bases map to TRBD1. The CDR3 is 15 residues long. The ends lost 0 bases at V and 8 bases at J; junction bases unmatched: 7. Per the germline V gene, CDR1 is SGDLS and CDR2 is YYNGEE. The CDR3, as DNA: TGTGCCAGCAGCGTAGAGGGGCAGGGGGCCTATGAGCAGTTCTTC. Protein product: CASSVEGQGAYEQFF. Drawing the rest from reference TRBV9 and TRBJ2-1, the complete variable domain is DSGVTQTPKHLITATGQRVTLRCSPRSGDLSVYWYQQSLDQGLQFLIQYYNGEERAKGNILERFSAQQFPDLHSELNLSSLELGDSALYFCASSVEGQGAYEQFFGPGTRLTVL.

The rearrangement links TRBV5-5 to TRBJ2-5; the match to TRBD1 covers 9 bases. V lost 5 bases, J lost 5 bases, and 7 bases stayed unmatched. Germline lookup yields CDR1 SGHKS and CDR2 YYEKEE (reference sequence). This CDR3 comprises 14 residues. The chain's CDR3 is CASSTTGGRETQYF. The CDR3, as DNA: TGTGCCAGCAGTACTACAGGGGGCAGGGAGACCCAGTACTTC.

This CDR3 reads CASSQRAGGQGDIQYF. CDR3 DNA sequence: TGTGCCAGCAGCCAAAGAGCGGGGGGGCAGGGGGACATTCAGTACTTC. The chain recombines TRBV3-1 (or the pseudogene TRBV3-2) with TRBJ2-4; 10 bases fit TRBD2. Germline CDR1 is LGHDT and CDR2 is YNNKEL (reference sequence). The V segment lost 2 bases and the J segment 8 bases; nucleotides outside the gene matches: 9. The CDR3 is made up of 16 amino acids.

CDR3 sequence (DNA): TGTGCCAGCAGCCGGGACAGTAATTCACCCCTCCACTTT. Amino acids: CASSRDSNSPLHF. This chain uses TRBV6-5 with TRBJ1-6, with TRBD1 matching 7 bases. After removal of 6 bases from V and 6 bases from J, the junction contained 2 bases not matched to a gene. The CDR3 runs 13 residues. Germline CDR1 MNHEY, CDR2 SVGAGI.

In nucleotides, the CDR3 is TGTGCCAGCAGCCAAGGACTAGGGATTAAAATCCAAGAGACCCAGTACTTC. Protein sequence: CASSQGLGIKIQETQYF. The chain recombines TRBV14 with TRBJ2-5; weak D call: TRBD2 (6 bases). V lost 1 base to trimming and J lost 1 base, with 16 bases between them. Germline lookup yields CDR1 SGHDN and CDR2 FVKESK. There are 17 residues in the CDR3.

In this sample, this clone turned up a few times. The rearrangement joins TRBV7-9 to TRBJ1-1; D is unresolved. Trimming pared 3 bases from V and 5 bases from J, leaving 16 bases between. Per germline, CDR1 SEHNR and CDR2 FQNEAQ (reference sequence). This CDR3 has 15 amino acids. In DNA, the CDR3 is TGTGCCAGCAGCTTCGGACCGTCAGGCGGAACTGAAGCTTTCTTT. Translating it yields CASSFGPSGGTEAFF.

This clone has only a few counts. This chain joins TRBV2 and TRBJ2-4, with 8 positions matching TRBD2. The CDR3 is 14 amino acids. Per germline, CDR1 SNHLY and CDR2 FYNNEI. V shed 4 bases and J 6 bases; nucleotides not matched to a gene: 5. The chain's CDR3 is CASSAPGGGNIQYF. As DNA, the CDR3 is TGTGCCAGCAGTGCGCCCGGGGGGGGAAACATTCAGTACTTC.

This chain uses TRBV6-2 or TRBV6-3 with TRBJ1-2, with TRBD1 identical over 8 bases. This CDR3 has 18 residues. Germline CDR1 MNHEY, CDR2 SVGEGT. V trimming: 0 bases; J trimming: 3 bases; junction bases outside the gene matches: 12. Here the CDR3 reads CASSYSNDRQGNYYGYTF. DNA for the CDR3: TGTGCCAGCAGTTACTCAAATGATAGACAGGGGAATTACTATGGCTACACCTTC.

The chain is built from TRBV2 and TRBJ1-6; 7 positions match TRBD1. This CDR3 is 17 amino acids long. J was trimmed by 9 bases and V by 0 bases; bases with no gene match: 11. Germline V gene data show CDR1 as SNHLY and CDR2 as FYNNEI. CDR3 DNA: TGTGCCAGCAGTGAAGCGCTTATTGCAGGGGGTGGTTCACCCCTCCACTTT. It specifies CASSEALIAGGGSPLHF.

This clone appeared once. The rearrangement joins TRBV5-5 to TRBJ1-1; D is unresolved. The V end lost 1 base, the J end lost 1 base, and 11 bases lay between the germline ends. CDR1 SGHKS and CDR2 YYEKEE come from the germline V gene (reference sequence). This CDR3 spans 15 amino acids. The CDR3 here is CASSLPPSGNTEAFF. The CDR3 DNA is TGTGCCAGCAGCTTGCCCCCCTCAGGGAACACTGAAGCTTTCTTT.

The CDR3 here is CASSLTGTGELFF. The DNA of the CDR3 is TGTGCCAGCAGCTTAACGGGCACCGGGGAGCTGTTTTTT. V gene TRBV7-2 combines with J gene TRBJ2-2; D gene uncertain. V was cut by 2 bases and J by 4 bases, with 5 bases left in between. In germline, CDR1 is SGHTA, CDR2 FQGNSA. CDR3 length equals 13 residues.

This clone was picked up a small number of times. J is TRBJ1-5 and V is TRBV3-1 (or the pseudogene TRBV3-2); TRBD1 agrees at 8 bases. Germline loops: CDR1 LGHDT, CDR2 YNNKEL (reference sequence). V dropped 3 bases and J dropped 6; count of bases not matched to a gene: 7. This CDR3 is 15 amino acids long. CDR3 in amino acids: CASSHDRGPGQPQHF. CDR3 sequence (DNA): TGTGCCAGCAGCCATGACAGGGGACCGGGTCAGCCCCAGCATTTT.

The chain employs TRBV23-1 and TRBJ1-1; the D gene is possibly TRBD1 (6 bases). TRBV23-1 is labeled an ORF, and its function is uncertain. The V gene lost 10 bases and the J gene lost 3 bases, with 30 bases spanning the gap. The CDR3 spans 18 residues. The CDR3 DNA is TGCGCCATCATACTCCGGGACGCCAGGGGATATCCGCACACTGAAGCTTTCTTT. It yields the protein CAIILRDARGYPHTEAFF.

This chain uses TRBV18 with TRBJ1-6; D remains unclear. The CDR3 loop spans 14 amino acids. The V end lost 3 bases, the J end lost 7 bases, and 10 bases lay between the germline ends. CDR1 is KGHSH and CDR2 is LQKENI in the germline V gene. The DNA for the CDR3 is TGTGCCAGCTCACCCGGGATGTGGAATTCACCCCTCCACTTT. It encodes CASSPGMWNSPLHF.

This clone has a handful of counts. This sequence joins TRBV10-3 and TRBJ2-5; 7 nucleotides agree with TRBD1. The CDR3 is made up of 14 amino acids. V lost 6 bases, J lost 2 bases, and 6 bases stayed unmatched. Per the germline V gene, CDR1 is ENHRY and CDR2 is SYGVKD. The CDR3 loop reads CAISIQGKQETQYF. CDR3 in DNA: TGTGCCATCAGCATACAGGGGAAACAAGAGACCCAGTACTTC.

The V call is TRBV6-6, the J call TRBJ1-5, with 7 bases lining up with TRBD1. Per germline, CDR1 MNHNY and CDR2 SVGAGI (reference sequence). Trimming cost V 4 bases and J 7 bases; bases outside gene matches: 7. The CDR3 extends over 14 amino acids. CDR3 coding DNA: TGTGCCAGCAGTTCCCGACAGGGAGGGCAGCCCCAGCATTTT. It is translated as CASSSRQGGQPQHF.

The rearrangement links TRBV9 to TRBJ1-3; possibly TRBD1 for D (6 bases). This CDR3 has 17 amino acids. V lost 1 base to trimming and J lost 4 bases, with 18 bases between them. Germline V lookup: CDR1 SGDLS, CDR2 YYNGEE. The CDR3 coding sequence is TGTGCCAGCAGCGTAAGTGAAGGGGGATGGAAAGGAAACACCATATATTTT. It specifies CASSVSEGGWKGNTIYF. The entire variable domain, with the rest obtained from reference TRBV9 and TRBJ1-3, is as follows: DSGVTQTPKHLITATGQRVTLRCSPRSGDLSVYWYQQSLDQGLQFLIQYYNGEERAKGNILERFSAQQFPDLHSELNLSSLELGDSALYFCASSVSEGGWKGNTIYFGEGSWLTVV.

This chain connects TRBV5-1 to TRBJ1-6, with a tentative D call TRBD1 (6 bases). Looked up from germline, CDR1 is SGHRS and CDR2 is YFSETQ. The CDR3 runs 14 residues. V was pared by 3 bases and J by 8 bases, with 12 bases between. The CDR3 reads CASSSGTQHSPLHF. CDR3 in DNA: TGCGCCAGCAGCTCGGGGACACAGCATTCACCCCTCCACTTT.

This clone turned up a few times. J is TRBJ1-3 and V is TRBV19; the match to TRBD1 covers 8 bases. Germline loops: CDR1 LNHDA, CDR2 SQIVND (reference sequence). The V and J ends lost 6 bases and 5 bases, in that order; junction bases with no gene match: 9. CDR3 length: 15 amino acids. CDR3 sequence reads: CASSLDRESRNTIYF. The CDR3 region has the DNA TGTGCCAGTAGCCTGGACAGGGAAAGCAGAAACACCATATATTTT.